The 17 T cell receptor beta chains reported below all come from one sample, sequenced in a study of T cell repertoires in cytomegalovirus infection. TCRdb redid the calling of the reads with MiXCR, one entry per CDR3 protein. In the table there are over 200,000 distinct CDR3 sequences, around 15% of which are singletons. Sequenced sample: PBMCs. The receptor source for this set is a human donor in good health (CMV status not recorded). Some clones in this sample may be carry-over from other donors' samples.

The chain links TRBV5-5 to TRBJ1-2; D perhaps matches TRBD1 (5 bases). The CDR3 extends over 19 amino acids. Germline V gives CDR1 SGHKS, CDR2 YYEKEE (reference sequence). Trimming took 4 bases from V and 3 from J, leaving 28 bases between them. The CDR3 bases are TGTGCCAGCAGCCTTATTGAGGCGGGGGATAGTTCATACCACTATGGCTACACCTTC. Amino acid sequence: CASSLIEAGDSSYHYGYTF.

This clonotype was counted ten times or more. The chain links TRBV6-1 to TRBJ1-6; 7 bases match TRBD1. V lost 6 bases, J lost 7 bases, and 6 bases stayed unmatched. The CDR3 is 14 residues long. Germline CDR1 MNHNS, CDR2 SASEGT. CDR3 in amino acids: CASRRTGGNSPLHF. CDR3 coding DNA: TGTGCCAGCAGGCGGACAGGCGGGAATTCACCCCTCCACTTT.

The gene calls are TRBV19 and TRBJ1-5, with a weak D call TRBD1 (5 bases). The germline gives CDR1 LNHDA, CDR2 SQIVND (reference sequence). V dropped 7 bases and J dropped 1 base, with 14 bases sitting between them. CDR3 length: 15 residues. For the CDR3, the DNA is TGTGCCAGTAAGGGACTACGGGACAGCAATCAGCCCCAGCATTTT. Encoded protein: CASKGLRDSNQPQHF.

This chain connects TRBV2 to TRBJ2-2, with D tentatively TRBD1 (5 bases). Trimming cost V 1 base and J 0 bases, with 12 bases left between them. The CDR3 runs 17 residues. Germline-derived CDR1 and CDR2 are SNHLY and FYNNEI. This CDR3 is CASSEVFRTTNTGELFF. CDR3 nucleotide sequence: TGTGCCAGCAGTGAAGTATTTCGGACAACGAACACCGGGGAGCTGTTTTTT.

V usage is TRBV5-1 and J usage is TRBJ2-1; D unresolved. V was pared by 4 bases and J by 7 bases, with 15 bases between. Per germline, CDR1 SGHRS and CDR2 YFSETQ. The CDR3 is 14 amino acids. The CDR3 loop reads CASSADLSGNEQFF. In nucleotides, the CDR3 is TGCGCCAGCAGCGCGGACCTCAGTGGTAATGAGCAGTTCTTC.

The genes are TRBV2 and TRBJ2-6; possible D gene TRBD1, 6 bases. This CDR3 spans 15 amino acids. V dropped 6 bases and J dropped 2 bases, with 11 bases sitting between them. Germline loops: CDR1 SNHLY, CDR2 FYNNEI. The CDR3 nucleotides are TGTGCCAGCAGCGGCCCAGGGGCTGGGGCCAACGTCCTGACTTTC. Amino acid sequence: CASSGPGAGANVLTF. The full variable domain, rest sourced from reference TRBV2 and TRBJ2-6, is EPEVTQTPSHQVTQMGQEVILRCVPISNHLYFYWYRQILGQKVEFLVSFYNNEISEKSEIFDDQFSVERPDGSNFTLKIRSTKLEDSAMYFCASSGPGAGANVLTFGAGSRLTVL.

This clonotype showed up just a few times. This chain connects TRBV28 to TRBJ1-4; a weak D match, TRBD1 (6 bases). The germline V gene encodes CDR1 MDHEN and CDR2 SYDVKM. V was cut by 5 bases and J by 10 bases, with 23 bases left in between. This CDR3 has 16 amino acids. Written as DNA, the CDR3 is TGTGCCAGCAGTACCCGACGAGGGGGGGGACAAGGAAAACTGTTTTTT. Its translation is CASSTRRGGGQGKLFF.

The chain couples TRBV28 to TRBJ2-7; 9 bases fit TRBD2. V lost 3 bases, J lost 0 bases, and 12 bases stayed unmatched. CDR1 and CDR2 (germline): MDHEN, SYDVKM. CDR3 length: 18 residues. CDR3 in amino acids: CASSFGHIAGVSSYEQYF. Here the CDR3 DNA reads TGTGCCAGCAGTTTCGGCCATATAGCGGGAGTAAGCTCCTACGAGCAGTACTTC.

J is TRBJ2-7 and V is TRBV19; 7 nucleotides agree with TRBD1. The CDR3 runs to 13 residues. CDR1 is LNHDA and CDR2 is SQIVND in the germline V gene (reference sequence). Trimming removed 5 bases from V and 3 bases from J; junction bases left unmatched: 4. CDR3 DNA: TGTGCCAGTAGTCGACCAGGGGGCTACGAGCAGTACTTC. Amino acids: CASSRPGGYEQYF.

This clonotype was observed many times. The V gene is TRBV7-2, the J gene TRBJ2-3; 8 bases align to TRBD2. Germline CDR1 and CDR2: SGHTA and FQGNSA. V lost 4 bases and J lost 6; bases outside the gene matches: 9. The CDR3 spans 15 residues. This chain's CDR3 is CASSSRLAHTDTQYF. The CDR3 DNA reads as TGTGCCAGCAGCTCCCGACTAGCGCATACCGATACGCAGTATTTT.

The chain is built from TRBV29-1 and TRBJ2-5, with no clear D. Looked up from germline, CDR1 is SQVTM and CDR2 is ANQGSEA. The V and J ends lost 3 bases and 7 bases respectively, with 9 bases between them. The CDR3 extends over 11 amino acids. The CDR3 sequence is CSVEQSGTQYF. Written as DNA, the CDR3 is TGCAGCGTTGAGCAATCCGGGACCCAGTACTTC.

The rearrangement uses TRBV7-3 and TRBJ1-1; 7 bases align to TRBD1. Germline loops: CDR1 SGHTA, CDR2 FQGTGA. The CDR3 is 15 residues long. The trim removed 5 bases at V and 5 bases at J, leaving 11 bases unmatched. In DNA, the CDR3 is TGTGCCAGCAGCCCCGAGTCAGGGGGTAGGACTGAAGCTTTCTTT. Protein product: CASSPESGGRTEAFF.

This clonotype was seen at least ten times. Its ends do not fully match the called genes, so a read error is possible. V gene TRBV7-2 combines with J gene TRBJ1-1; D unclear. Germline V gives CDR1 SGHTA, CDR2 FQGNSA. The CDR3 is made up of 11 amino acids. CDR3 DNA sequence: TGTGCCAGCAGCTTATTTCCTAGCCTGGGCTTT. This gives the protein CASSLFPSLGF.

In this sample, this clonotype turned up many times. The rearrangement links TRBV4-1 to TRBJ2-5, with a weak D call TRBD1 (5 bases). The V and J ends lost 3 bases and 2 bases respectively, with 10 bases between them. The CDR3 is made up of 14 amino acids. Germline V gene data show CDR1 as MGHRA and CDR2 as YSYEKL. The CDR3, as DNA: TGCGCCAGCAGCCATTTGACAGAACAAGAGACCCAGTACTTC. Its protein is CASSHLTEQETQYF.

This clonotype has a count of ten or more. The rearrangement uses TRBV28 and TRBJ2-7; 10 nucleotides agree with TRBD1. The CDR3 consists of 16 residues. After removal of 6 bases from V and 0 bases from J, the junction contained 8 bases not matched to a gene. Germline CDR1 and CDR2: MDHEN and SYDVKM. The CDR3 DNA reads as TGTGCCAGCAGCATAATGACAGGGGGCAACTCCTACGAGCAGTACTTC. This sequence encodes CASSIMTGGNSYEQYF.

This chain links TRBV20-1 with TRBJ2-5; D gene ambiguous. Germline V CDR1 and CDR2: DFQATT, SNEGSKA (reference sequence). This CDR3 spans 10 amino acids. Trimming removed 5 bases at V and 5 bases at J, with 6 bases between. CDR3: CSARFETQYF. The DNA of the CDR3 is TGCAGTGCTCGCTTCGAGACCCAGTACTTC.

This clonotype was counted ten times or more. The chain combines TRBV12-3 or TRBV12-4 with TRBJ1-6; D is perhaps TRBD1 (5 bases). The ends were cut back, 2 bases at V and 10 bases at J, with 18 bases in the middle. The CDR3 has 16 amino acids. This chain's CDR3 is CASSLWSQGSRSPLHF. The CDR3 DNA follows: TGTGCCAGCAGTTTATGGTCTCAGGGTTCAAGGTCACCCCTCCACTTT.